This TCR beta chain was recorded in a study of cytomegalovirus exposure and HLA in healthy donors. The study's findings and limits: In a later analysis, compared with equally common non-associated chains, HLA-associated beta chains were more expanded. Serostatus for CMV was the only available immune exposure information. Some TCR beta chains (more than 150 of them) were listed as cytomegalovirus-associated.

The PCR contained 60 Vbeta and 13 Jbeta primers. Source study methods: About 80 million unique TCR beta chains, roughly 11 million of them shared, were counted by a later analysis. Clones were sequenced by immunoSEQ multiplex PCR, and TCRdb holds only the in-frame ones, with some missing. V and J calls and clone size are as listed in that table; D and trimming were resolved from the DNA. The table includes 70,000 to 90,000 clones, 63% detected once. Germline CDR1 is LGHNA and CDR2 is YSLEER. The CDR3 runs to 19 residues. Deletions cut 0 bases from V and 3 bases from J, with 20 bases between. This clone was counted between two and nine times. Its specificity is unknown.

Source material: PBMCs. The genes are TRBV4-3 and TRBJ1-4; no definite D call. The sequence was obtained from a woman aged 35 to 49 in good health and CMV-seropositive. CDR3 DNA sequence: TGCGCCAGCAGCCAAGATGGCGCGGGATCCCCATACGCTAATGAAAAACTGTTTTTT. Translation gives CASSQDGAGSPYANEKLFF.